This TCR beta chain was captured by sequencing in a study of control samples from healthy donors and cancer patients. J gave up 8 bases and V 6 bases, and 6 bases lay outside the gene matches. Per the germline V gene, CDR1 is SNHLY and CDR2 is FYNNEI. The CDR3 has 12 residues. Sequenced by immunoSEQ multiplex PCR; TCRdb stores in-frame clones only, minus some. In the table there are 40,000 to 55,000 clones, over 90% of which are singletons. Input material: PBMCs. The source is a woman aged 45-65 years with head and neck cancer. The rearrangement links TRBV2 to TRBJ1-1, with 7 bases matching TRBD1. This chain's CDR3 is CASRDRAGEAFF. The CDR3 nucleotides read TGTGCCAGCAGAGACAGGGCCGGGGAAGCTTTCTTT. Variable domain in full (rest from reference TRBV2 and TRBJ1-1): EPEVTQTPSHQVTQMGQEVILRCVPISNHLYFYWYRQILGQKVEFLVSFYNNEISEKSEIFDDQFSVERPDGSNFTLKIRSTKLEDSAMYFCASRDRAGEAFFGQGTRLTVV.